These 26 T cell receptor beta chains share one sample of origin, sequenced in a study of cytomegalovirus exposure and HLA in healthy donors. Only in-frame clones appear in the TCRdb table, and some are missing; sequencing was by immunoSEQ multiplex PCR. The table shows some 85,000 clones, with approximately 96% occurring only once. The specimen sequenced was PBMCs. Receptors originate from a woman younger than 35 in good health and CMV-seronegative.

The CDR3 DNA is TGTGCCAGCAGTCACCCTCTAGCGTTCAACGAGCAGTACTTC. This encodes CASSHPLAFNEQYF. The chain uses TRBV27 and TRBJ2-7, with D perhaps TRBD2 (6 bases). CDR1 is MNHEY and CDR2 is SMNVEV in the germline V gene (reference sequence). This CDR3 is 14 amino acids long. V was cut by 5 bases and J by 5 bases, with 16 bases left in between.

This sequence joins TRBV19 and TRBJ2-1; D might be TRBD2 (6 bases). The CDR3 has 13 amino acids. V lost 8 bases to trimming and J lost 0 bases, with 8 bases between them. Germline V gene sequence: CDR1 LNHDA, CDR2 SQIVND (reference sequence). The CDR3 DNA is TGTGCCAGTGGGGGGTTCTCCTACAATGAGCAGTTCTTC. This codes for CASGGFSYNEQFF.

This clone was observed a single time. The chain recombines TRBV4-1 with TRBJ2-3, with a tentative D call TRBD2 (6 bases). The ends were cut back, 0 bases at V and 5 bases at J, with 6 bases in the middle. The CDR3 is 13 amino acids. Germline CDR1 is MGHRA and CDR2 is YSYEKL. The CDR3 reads CASSQDGGDTQYF. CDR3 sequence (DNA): TGCGCCAGCAGCCAAGACGGGGGAGATACGCAGTATTTT.

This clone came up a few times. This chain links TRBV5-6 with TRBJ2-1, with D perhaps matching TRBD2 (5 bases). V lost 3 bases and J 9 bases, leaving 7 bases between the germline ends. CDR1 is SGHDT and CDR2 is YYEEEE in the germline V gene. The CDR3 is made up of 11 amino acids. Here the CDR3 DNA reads TGTGCCAGCAGCTGGAGGAGTGAGCAGTTCTTC. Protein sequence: CASSWRSEQFF.

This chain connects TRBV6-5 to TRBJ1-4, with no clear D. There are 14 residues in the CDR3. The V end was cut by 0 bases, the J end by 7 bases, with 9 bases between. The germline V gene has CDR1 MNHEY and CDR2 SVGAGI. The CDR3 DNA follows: TGTGCCAGCAGTTACTCGTTACAATCTGAAAAACTGTTTTTT. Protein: CASSYSLQSEKLFF.

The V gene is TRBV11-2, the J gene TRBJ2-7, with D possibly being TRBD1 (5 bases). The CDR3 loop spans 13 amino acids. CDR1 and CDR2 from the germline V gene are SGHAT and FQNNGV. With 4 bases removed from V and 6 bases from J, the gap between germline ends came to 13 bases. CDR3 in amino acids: CASSSNFDSEQYF. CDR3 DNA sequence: TGTGCCAGCAGCTCCAACTTTGACAGCGAGCAGTACTTC.

The CDR3 region is CASNIQGTITEAFF. In nucleotides, the CDR3 is TGTGCCAGCAATATACAGGGAACAATAACTGAAGCTTTCTTT. This chain joins TRBV2 and TRBJ1-1; weak D call: TRBD1 (6 bases). Trimming stripped 7 bases from V and 5 bases from J, with 17 bases between. CDR1 is SNHLY, CDR2 FYNNEI, per germline. The CDR3 is 14 residues long.

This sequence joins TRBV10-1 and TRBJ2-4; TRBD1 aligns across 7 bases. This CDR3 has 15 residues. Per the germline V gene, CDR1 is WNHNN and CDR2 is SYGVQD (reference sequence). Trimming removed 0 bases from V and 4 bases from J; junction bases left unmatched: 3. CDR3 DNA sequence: TGCGCCAGCAGTGAGTCGAGGGGGCGTAAAAACATTCAGTACTTC. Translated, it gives CASSESRGRKNIQYF.

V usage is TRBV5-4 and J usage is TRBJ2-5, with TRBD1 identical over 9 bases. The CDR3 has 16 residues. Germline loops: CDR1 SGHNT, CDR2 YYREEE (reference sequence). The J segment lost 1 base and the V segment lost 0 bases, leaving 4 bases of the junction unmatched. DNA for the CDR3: TGTGCCAGCAGCTTGGGGGGACAGGGTAGCCAAGAGACCCAGTACTTC. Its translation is CASSLGGQGSQETQYF.

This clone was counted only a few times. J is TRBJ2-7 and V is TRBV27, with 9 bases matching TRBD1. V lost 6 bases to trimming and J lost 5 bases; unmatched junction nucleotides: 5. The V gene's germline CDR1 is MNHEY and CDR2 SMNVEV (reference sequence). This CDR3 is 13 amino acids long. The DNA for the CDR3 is TGTGCCAGCAGGACAGGGGGAGTCAACGAGCAGTACTTC. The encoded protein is CASRTGGVNEQYF.

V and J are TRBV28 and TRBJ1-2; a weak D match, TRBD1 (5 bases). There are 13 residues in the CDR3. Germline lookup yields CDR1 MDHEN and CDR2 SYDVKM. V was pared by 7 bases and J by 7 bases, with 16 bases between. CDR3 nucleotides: TGTGCCAGCAACTTGGGGGTGGGGGGTGGCTACACCTTC. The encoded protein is CASNLGVGGGYTF.

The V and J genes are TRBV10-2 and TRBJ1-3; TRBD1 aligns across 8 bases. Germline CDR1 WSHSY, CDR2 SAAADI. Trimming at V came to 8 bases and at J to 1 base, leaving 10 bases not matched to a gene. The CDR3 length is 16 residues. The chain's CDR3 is CASEGKDRASGNTIYF. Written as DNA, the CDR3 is TGCGCCAGCGAAGGGAAGGACAGGGCTTCTGGAAACACCATATATTTT.

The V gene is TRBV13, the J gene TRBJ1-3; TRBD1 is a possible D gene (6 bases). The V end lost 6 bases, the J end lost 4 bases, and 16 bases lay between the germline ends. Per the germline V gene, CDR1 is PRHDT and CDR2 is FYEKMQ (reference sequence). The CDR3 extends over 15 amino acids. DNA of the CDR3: TGTGCCAGCAGGAAAGAAGGGGGTGTGGGAAACACCATATATTTT. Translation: CASRKEGGVGNTIYF.

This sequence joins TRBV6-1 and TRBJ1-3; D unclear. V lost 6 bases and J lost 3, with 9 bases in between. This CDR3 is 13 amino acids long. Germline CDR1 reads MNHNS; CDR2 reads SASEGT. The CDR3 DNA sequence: TGTGCCAGCAGCGGTTTAAATGGAAACACCATATATTTT. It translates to CASSGLNGNTIYF.

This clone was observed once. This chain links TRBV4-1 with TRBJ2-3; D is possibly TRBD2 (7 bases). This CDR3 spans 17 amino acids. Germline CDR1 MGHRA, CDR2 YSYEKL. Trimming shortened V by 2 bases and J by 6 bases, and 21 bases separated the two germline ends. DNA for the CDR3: TGCGCCAGCAGCCAACCGGGGGGCGGGGGTGGTGGTGATACGCAGTATTTT. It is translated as CASSQPGGGGGGDTQYF.

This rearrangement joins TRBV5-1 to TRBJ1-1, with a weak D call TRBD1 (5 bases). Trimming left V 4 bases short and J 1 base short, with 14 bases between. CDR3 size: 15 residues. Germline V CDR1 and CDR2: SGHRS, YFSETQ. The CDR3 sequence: CASSPGQGANTEAFF. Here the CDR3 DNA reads TGCGCCAGCAGCCCCGGCCAGGGCGCGAACACTGAAGCTTTCTTT.

CDR3 sequence: CASTGRGPSEQYF. The CDR3 DNA sequence: TGTGCCAGCACCGGACGGGGTCCCTCCGAGCAGTACTTC. The chain recombines TRBV6-1 with TRBJ2-7, with D possibly matching TRBD2 (5 bases). CDR1 and CDR2 from the germline V gene are MNHNS and SASEGT. The CDR3 has 13 amino acids. V gave up 7 bases and J gave up 6 bases, with 16 bases separating them.

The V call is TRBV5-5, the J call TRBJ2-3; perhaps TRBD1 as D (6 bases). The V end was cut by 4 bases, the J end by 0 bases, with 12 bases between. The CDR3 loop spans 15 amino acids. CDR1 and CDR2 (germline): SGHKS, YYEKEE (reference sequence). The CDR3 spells CASSARTDSTDTQYF. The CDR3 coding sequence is TGTGCCAGCAGCGCCAGGACAGATAGCACAGATACGCAGTATTTT.

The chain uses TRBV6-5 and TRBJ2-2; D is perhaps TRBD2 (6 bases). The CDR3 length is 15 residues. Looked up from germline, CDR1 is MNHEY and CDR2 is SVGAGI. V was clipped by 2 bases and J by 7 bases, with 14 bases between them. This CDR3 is CASSYDGTPVGELFF. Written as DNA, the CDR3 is TGTGCCAGCAGTTACGACGGGACTCCAGTCGGGGAGCTGTTTTTT.

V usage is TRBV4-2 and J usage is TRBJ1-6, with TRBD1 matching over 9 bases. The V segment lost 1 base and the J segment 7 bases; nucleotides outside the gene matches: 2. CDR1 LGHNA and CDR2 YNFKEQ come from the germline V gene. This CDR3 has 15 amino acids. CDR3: CASSQATGGNSPLHF. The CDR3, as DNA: TGTGCCAGCAGCCAAGCGACAGGGGGAAATTCACCCCTCCACTTT.

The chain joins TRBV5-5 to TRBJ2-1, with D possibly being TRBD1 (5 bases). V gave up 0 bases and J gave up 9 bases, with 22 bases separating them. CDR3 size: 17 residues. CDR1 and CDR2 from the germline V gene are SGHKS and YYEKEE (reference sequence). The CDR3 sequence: CASSLETLVDLRGEQFF. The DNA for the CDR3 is TGTGCCAGCAGCTTGGAAACCTTGGTTGACCTTAGGGGTGAGCAGTTCTTC.

This CDR3 reads CASSDRTAKETQYF. CDR3 nucleotide sequence: TGTGCCAGCAGTGACCGGACAGCTAAAGAGACCCAGTACTTC. This sequence joins TRBV25-1 and TRBJ2-5; possibly TRBD1 for D (6 bases). Germline CDR1 MGHDK, CDR2 SYGVNS. The CDR3 has 14 amino acids. Trimming removed 3 bases at V and 3 bases at J, with 11 bases between.

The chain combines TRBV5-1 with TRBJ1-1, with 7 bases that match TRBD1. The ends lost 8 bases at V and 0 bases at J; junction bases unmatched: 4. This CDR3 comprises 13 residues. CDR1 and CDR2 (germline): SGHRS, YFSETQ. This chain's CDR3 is CASRGQLNTEAFF. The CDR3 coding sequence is TGCGCCAGTAGGGGACAGCTGAACACTGAAGCTTTCTTT. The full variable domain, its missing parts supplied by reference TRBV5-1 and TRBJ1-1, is KAGVTQTPRYLIKTRGQQVTLSCSPISGHRSVSWYQQTPGQGLQFLFEYFSETQRNKGNFPGRFSGRQFSNSRSEMNVSTLELGDSALYLCASRGQLNTEAFFGQGTRLTVV.

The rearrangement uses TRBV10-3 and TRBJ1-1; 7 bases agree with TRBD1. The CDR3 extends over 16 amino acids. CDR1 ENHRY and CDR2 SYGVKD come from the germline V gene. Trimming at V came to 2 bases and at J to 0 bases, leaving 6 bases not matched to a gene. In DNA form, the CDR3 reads TGTGCCATCAGTGAGCTAGCGACAGGGATGAACACTGAAGCTTTCTTT. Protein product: CAISELATGMNTEAFF.

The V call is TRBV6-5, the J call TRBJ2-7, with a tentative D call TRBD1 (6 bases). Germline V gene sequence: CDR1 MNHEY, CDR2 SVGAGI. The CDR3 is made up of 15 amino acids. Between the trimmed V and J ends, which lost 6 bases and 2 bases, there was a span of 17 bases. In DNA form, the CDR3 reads TGTGCCAGCAGCCAAGCCGGGACATCAGCCTACGAGCAGTACTTC. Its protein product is CASSQAGTSAYEQYF.

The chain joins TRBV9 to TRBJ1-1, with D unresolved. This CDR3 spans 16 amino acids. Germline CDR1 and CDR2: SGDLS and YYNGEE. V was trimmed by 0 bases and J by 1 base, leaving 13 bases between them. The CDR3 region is CASSVEARQANTEAFF. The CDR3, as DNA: TGTGCCAGCAGCGTAGAGGCCCGGCAGGCGAACACTGAAGCTTTCTTT.